Listed below are T cell receptor beta chains from one sample, sequenced in a study of blood T cell repertoires in COVID-19. The assay was immunoSEQ multiplex PCR, and TCRdb's table has in-frame clones only and misses some. The top ten clones hold around 2.5% of a sample with some 50,000 clones, around 84% of them seen once. The sequenced material came from peripheral blood. All receptors come from a man over 45 with acute or convalescent COVID-19. The CDR3 runs from the conserved cysteine through the conserved F or W. Fields, in order: V gene, clone size, D gene, J gene, CDR3 protein, CDR3 DNA. D genes are given only for firm matches. The listing skips clone size in some rows; elsewhere it reads once, few, many or a size class.

TRBV5-4	-	TRBD1	TRBJ2-5	CASSLTGEETQYF	TGTGCCAGCAGCTTGACAGGGGAGGAGACCCAGTACTTC
TRBV4-1	-	-	TRBJ1-2	CASSPRENYGYTF	TGCGCCAGCAGCCCCCGAGAGAACTATGGCTACACCTTC
TRBV5-4	-	TRBD2	TRBJ2-1	CASRPGLAGNNEQFF	TGTGCCAGCAGGCCGGGACTAGCGGGGAACAATGAGCAGTTCTTC
TRBV29-1	once	-	TRBJ1-1	CSDGLSRSDTEAFF	TGCAGCGACGGACTCTCGCGAAGTGACACTGAAGCTTTCTTT
TRBV25-1	-	-	TRBJ2-7	CASSEFGGGRDEQYF	TGTGCCAGCAGTGAATTTGGGGGCGGCCGTGACGAGCAGTACTTC
TRBV14	once	TRBD1	TRBJ2-1	CASSPAGTAYNEQFF	TGTGCCAGCAGCCCTGCCGGGACAGCCTACAATGAGCAGTTCTTC
TRBV9	-	TRBD2	TRBJ2-5	CASSGPSGRAEETQYF	TGTGCCAGCAGCGGGCCTAGCGGGAGGGCCGAGGAGACCCAGTACTTC
TRBV29-1	-	TRBD2	TRBJ2-7	CSTRTSGTSYEQYF	TGCAGCACAAGGACTAGCGGTACCTCCTACGAGCAGTACTTC
TRBV13	-	TRBD1	TRBJ1-1	CASSLGQGQGVTNTEAFF	TGTGCCAGCAGCTTAGGCCAGGGACAGGGGGTTACCAACACTGAAGCTTTCTTT
TRBV6-5	-	TRBD1	TRBJ1-2	CASNELRTGEGGYTF	TGTGCCAGCAACGAGCTCCGGACAGGGGAAGGCGGCTACACCTTC
TRBV7-2	-	TRBD2	TRBJ2-5	CASSLGVVAGLQETQYF	TGTGCCAGCAGCTTAGGAGTTGTAGCGGGACTCCAAGAGACCCAGTACTTC
TRBV6-5	once	TRBD1	TRBJ1-2	CASSYTAGGGYTF	TGTGCCAGCAGTTACACGGCAGGGGGAGGCTACACCTTC
TRBV3-1/TRBV3-2	-	-	TRBJ1-2	CASSQALENYGYTF	TGTGCCAGCAGCCAAGCTCTCGAGAACTATGGCTACACCTTC
TRBV11-2	-	TRBD1	TRBJ2-5	CASSFGGTGTGGETQYF	TGTGCCAGCAGCTTCGGTGGGACCGGGACAGGGGGAGAGACCCAGTACTTC
TRBV3-1/TRBV3-2	-	TRBD2	TRBJ2-2	CASSQTSWVAGVGTGELFF	TGTGCCAGCAGCCAAACAAGTTGGGTAGCGGGAGTGGGCACCGGGGAGCTGTTTTTT
TRBV6-5	-	TRBD1	TRBJ1-1	CATRTGRTEAFF	TGTGCCACCCGGACAGGGAGGACTGAAGCTTTCTTT
TRBV9	-	TRBD1	TRBJ2-1	CASSVRGLAEQFF	TGTGCCAGCAGCGTGAGGGGGCTCGCTGAGCAGTTCTTC
TRBV11-2	few	-	TRBJ1-2	CASSRGTSVYGYTF	TGTGCCAGCAGCCGAGGTACATCCGTCTATGGCTACACCTTC
TRBV11-1	-	-	TRBJ2-5	CASSFSETQYF	TGTGCCAGCAGCTTCTCTGAGACCCAGTACTTC
TRBV15	-	TRBD1	TRBJ1-5	CATSIGTVSNQPQHF	TGTGCCACCAGCATAGGGACAGTTAGCAATCAGCCCCAGCATTTT
TRBV29-1	-	TRBD1	TRBJ2-7	CSVDGTGISYEQYF	TGCAGCGTGGACGGGACAGGTATCTCCTACGAGCAGTACTTC
TRBV11-3	-	-	TRBJ2-7	CASSPGLGAYEQYF	TGTGCCAGCAGCCCCGGGCTCGGGGCCTACGAGCAGTACTTC
TRBV4-1	-	TRBD1	TRBJ2-7	CASSQVRDRGFYEQYF	TGCGCCAGCAGCCAGGTCCGGGACAGGGGATTCTACGAGCAGTACTTC
TRBV6-5	few	TRBD1	TRBJ1-2	CASRGDRVPYGYTF	TGTGCCAGCAGGGGAGACAGGGTTCCCTATGGCTACACCTTC
TRBV5-1	-	TRBD2	TRBJ2-1	CASSIAGWGNEQFF	TGCGCCAGCAGCATAGCGGGTTGGGGCAATGAGCAGTTCTTC
TRBV5-1	-	TRBD1	TRBJ1-3	CASSFLTGQAVGGNTIYF	TGCGCCAGCAGCTTCTTAACGGGACAGGCAGTTGGTGGAAACACCATATATTTT
TRBV27	-	-	TRBJ1-5	CASSPNRGGQPQHF	TGTGCCAGCTCCCCGAATCGGGGAGGACAGCCCCAGCATTTT
TRBV19	-	TRBD1	TRBJ1-1	CASSISDRSAEAFF	TGTGCCAGTAGTATCTCGGACAGGAGCGCTGAAGCTTTCTTT